Each of the 29 T cell receptor beta chains below was sequenced from the same sample in a study of cytomegalovirus exposure and HLA in healthy donors. Vbeta (60) and Jbeta (13) primers were used in the PCR. Data came from immunoSEQ multiplex PCR; TCRdb stores just in-frame clones and leaves some out. The table has about 140,000 clones, approximately 80% seen once; the top ten hold 2.4%. The sequenced sample was PBMCs. These receptors came from a young woman in good health and CMV-seropositive.

The gene calls are TRBV29-1 and TRBJ2-1, with TRBD1 identical over 8 bases. V lost 4 bases to trimming and J lost 11 bases; unmatched junction nucleotides: 10. Germline V CDR1 and CDR2: SQVTM, ANQGSEA. The CDR3 runs 13 residues. The CDR3 DNA follows: TGCAGCGTTGTTCTGGACAGGGATTGGAAGCAGTTCTTC. It encodes CSVVLDRDWKQFF.

The chain carries TRBV6-6 and TRBJ2-7, with 7 bases identical to TRBD1. Per germline, CDR1 MNHNY and CDR2 SVGAGI (reference sequence). The V and J ends lost 4 bases and 6 bases, in that order; junction bases with no gene match: 3. This CDR3 is 12 amino acids long. Here the CDR3 DNA reads TGTGCCAGCAGTTTGGGGACAGCCGAGCAGTACTTC. It encodes CASSLGTAEQYF.

This chain connects TRBV28 to TRBJ1-5; D perhaps matches TRBD1 (5 bases). Germline assignment: CDR1 MDHEN and CDR2 SYDVKM. Trimming removed 1 base at V and 4 bases at J, with 11 bases between. The CDR3 loop spans 15 amino acids. The CDR3: CASSLLGGENQPQHF. CDR3 coding DNA: TGTGCCAGCAGTTTATTGGGAGGGGAAAATCAGCCCCAGCATTTT.

The chain employs TRBV7-8 and TRBJ2-5; a possible D gene is TRBD2 (6 bases). In germline, CDR1 is SGHVS, CDR2 FQNEAQ. V was trimmed by 1 base and J by 2 bases, leaving 14 bases between them. The CDR3 covers 16 residues. The CDR3 DNA reads as TGTGCCAGCAGCTTAGGGGGCTCGGGGGTACAAGAGACCCAGTACTTC. Its protein is CASSLGGSGVQETQYF.

The CDR3 loop is CASSLSPGQGIKNEQFF. The CDR3 nucleotides are TGTGCCAGCAGCTTGTCACCGGGACAGGGGATTAAGAATGAGCAGTTCTTC. This chain joins TRBV5-4 and TRBJ2-1; 10 bases line up with TRBD1. This CDR3 has 17 residues. The J segment lost 7 bases and the V segment lost 1 base, leaving 11 bases of the junction unmatched. Germline V gene sequence: CDR1 SGHNT, CDR2 YYREEE (reference sequence).

This chain uses TRBV18 with TRBJ2-2; D remains ambiguous. The V end was cut by 6 bases, the J end by 5 bases, with 13 bases between. Looked up from germline, CDR1 is KGHSH and CDR2 is LQKENI. The CDR3 is 14 residues long. The chain's CDR3 is CASSDNLGTGELFF. The CDR3 DNA follows: TGTGCCAGCTCCGACAATTTGGGTACCGGGGAGCTGTTTTTT.

The V gene is TRBV29-1, the J gene TRBJ2-5, with TRBD2 matching 13 bases. This CDR3 region has 20 residues. J gave up 6 bases and V 4 bases, and 23 bases lay outside the gene matches. From germline, CDR1 is SQVTM and CDR2 ANQGSEA. CDR3 nucleotide sequence: TGCAGCGTTGTTTTGGTGGGATGGACTAGCGGGGGCCTGGATTTGAAGACCCAGTACTTC. Residues: CSVVLVGWTSGGLDLKTQYF. Using reference TRBV29-1 and TRBJ2-5 for the parts outside the CDR3, the full variable domain is SAVISQKPSRDICQRGTSLTIQCQVDSQVTMMFWYRQQPGQSLTLIATANQGSEATYESGFVIDKFPISRPNLTFSTLTVSNMSPEDSSIYLCSVVLVGWTSGGLDLKTQYFGPGTRLLVL.

This clone occurred a few times. The DNA of the CDR3 is TGTGCCAGCAGCTCCTTAACAGGGCTACTCGAGCAGTACTTC. Protein product: CASSSLTGLLEQYF. The chain recombines TRBV5-6 with TRBJ2-7; a weak D match, TRBD1 (6 bases). The length of the CDR3 is 14 residues. V gave up 3 bases and J gave up 6 bases, with 16 bases separating them. Germline CDR1 and CDR2: SGHDT and YYEEEE.

V is TRBV14 and J is TRBJ1-1; 7 bases match TRBD1. V trimming: 2 bases; J trimming: 6 bases; junction bases outside the gene matches: 6. The CDR3 has 14 amino acids. From germline, CDR1 is SGHDN and CDR2 FVKESK. The CDR3 loop reads CASSQLTGMAEAFF. In nucleotides, the CDR3 is TGTGCCAGCAGCCAATTGACAGGGATGGCTGAAGCTTTCTTT.

J is TRBJ2-7 and V is TRBV5-6, with D perhaps matching TRBD2 (6 bases). CDR3 length equals 15 residues. Germline V CDR1 and CDR2: SGHDT, YYEEEE. The V gene lost 1 base and the J gene lost 3 bases, with 14 bases spanning the gap. The CDR3 sequence: CASSLSPGVGYEQYF. Written as DNA, the CDR3 is TGTGCCAGCAGCTTGTCCCCGGGGGTTGGCTACGAGCAGTACTTC.

This clone appeared a single time. The chain has TRBV5-5 and TRBJ2-2; 8 bases align to TRBD2. Looked up from germline, CDR1 is SGHKS and CDR2 is YYEKEE (reference sequence). Trimming at V came to 0 bases and at J to 3 bases, leaving 1 base not matched to a gene. CDR3 length equals 15 residues. CDR3 amino acids: CASSLAGGYTGELFF. The CDR3 nucleotides read TGTGCCAGCAGCTTGGCGGGGGGGTACACCGGGGAGCTGTTTTTT.

V and J are TRBV5-4 and TRBJ2-2; D unclear. V was pared by 0 bases and J by 3 bases, with 3 bases between. CDR1 SGHNT and CDR2 YYREEE come from the germline V gene (reference sequence). The CDR3 runs to 13 residues. The CDR3, as DNA: TGTGCCAGCAGCTTGGTAGACACCGGGGAGCTGTTTTTT. Its translation is CASSLVDTGELFF.

J is TRBJ2-1 and V is TRBV14; D may be TRBD2 (6 bases). CDR1 and CDR2 (germline): SGHDN, FVKESK. This CDR3 region has 14 residues. The V end was cut by 1 base, the J end by 15 bases, with 19 bases between. In nucleotides, the CDR3 is TGTGCCAGCAGCCAAGCTCTAGCGCGGCCCGGATGGTTCTTC. It translates to CASSQALARPGWFF.

This chain uses TRBV7-6 with TRBJ1-2; no clear D gene. Germline V gene lookup returns CDR1 SGHVS and CDR2 FNYEAQ. V lost 5 bases to trimming and J lost 4 bases, with 8 bases between them. The CDR3 runs to 12 residues. CDR3 nucleotide sequence: TGTGCCAGCAGCGAGGGATTCTATGGCTACACCTTC. The encoded protein is CASSEGFYGYTF. Using reference TRBV7-6 and TRBJ1-2 for the parts outside the CDR3, the full variable domain is GAGVSQSPRYKVTKRGQDVALRCDPISGHVSLYWYRQALGQGPEFLTYFNYEAQQDKSGLPNDRFSAERPEGSISTLTIQRTEQRDSAMYRCASSEGFYGYTFGSGTRLTVV.

The chain joins TRBV19 to TRBJ1-6; 9 bases are a match to TRBD1. With V trimmed by 5 bases and J by 7 bases, 12 bases remained unmatched. Germline CDR1 LNHDA, CDR2 SQIVND (reference sequence). This CDR3 has 17 residues. CDR3 nucleotides: TGTGCCAGTAGTCCTAATCCCGGGACAGGGAGCAATTCACCCCTCCACTTT. This codes for CASSPNPGTGSNSPLHF.

The CDR3 protein is CASSYSGQLYEQYF. In DNA, the CDR3 is TGTGCCAGCAGTTACTCGGGGCAGCTTTACGAGCAGTACTTC. This chain connects TRBV6-5 to TRBJ2-7; D possibly corresponds to TRBD1 (5 bases). V lost 0 bases, J lost 4 bases, and 10 bases lay in between. CDR1 is MNHEY and CDR2 is SVGAGI in the germline V gene. CDR3 length: 14 residues.

The CDR3 nucleotides are TGTGCCAGCAGGGCCGGGACAGGGAATTCACCCCTCCACTTT. It encodes CASRAGTGNSPLHF. V gene TRBV2 combines with J gene TRBJ1-6; 9 positions match TRBD1. Losses at the gene ends were 6 bases for V and 7 bases for J; bases not matched to a gene: 4. The CDR3 spans 14 residues. In germline, CDR1 is SNHLY, CDR2 FYNNEI.

This chain joins TRBV10-3 and TRBJ2-7; no clear D gene. Germline V lookup: CDR1 ENHRY, CDR2 SYGVKD. CDR3 size: 11 residues. V was pared by 6 bases and J by 5 bases, with 8 bases between. The CDR3 protein is CAISQANEQYF. The DNA for the CDR3 is TGTGCCATCAGCCAGGCGAACGAGCAGTACTTC.

The rearrangement joins TRBV25-1 to TRBJ1-1; D is ambiguous. Trimming pared 6 bases from V and 0 bases from J, leaving 14 bases between. The germline V gene has CDR1 MGHDK and CDR2 SYGVNS. This CDR3 region has 15 residues. CDR3 bases: TGTGCCAGCAGCCCCGCTAGGCCTATGAACACTGAAGCTTTCTTT. Translated: CASSPARPMNTEAFF.

This rearrangement joins TRBV21-1 to TRBJ1-5. TRBV21-1 is shown as a pseudogene. This CDR3 region has 18 residues. This CDR3 reads CASSKRVIPRPSNQPQHF. The CDR3 coding sequence is TGTGCCAGCAGCAAACGGGTCATACCTCGTCCCAGCAATCAGCCCCAGCATTTT.

The chain couples TRBV12-5 to TRBJ1-1, with 7 bases aligning to TRBD1. V lost 2 bases and J lost 3; bases outside the gene matches: 3. Germline V gene lookup returns CDR1 LGHNT and CDR2 FRNRAP. The CDR3 length is 14 residues. Here the CDR3 reads CASGLPDRDTEAFF. CDR3 DNA sequence: TGTGCTAGTGGTTTGCCAGACAGGGACACTGAAGCTTTCTTT.

The J gene is TRBJ2-7, the V gene TRBV5-5; tentatively, D is TRBD1 (5 bases). CDR1 and CDR2 (germline): SGHKS, YYEKEE (reference sequence). With 6 bases removed from V and 3 bases from J, the gap between germline ends came to 19 bases. This CDR3 has 15 residues. CDR3: CASNHWAGSDYEQYF. Here the CDR3 DNA reads TGTGCCAGCAACCATTGGGCAGGGTCGGACTACGAGCAGTACTTC.

This clone was detected a few times. A junction boundary mismatches the germline segment, possibly from a read error. The chain is built from TRBV10-3 and TRBJ2-7, with a weak D call TRBD2 (6 bases). The CDR3 consists of 16 residues. CDR1 is ENHRY, CDR2 SYGVKD, per germline. CDR3 sequence: CASSYSWGLGAYEQYF. CDR3 nucleotide sequence: TGTGCCAGCAGTTACTCGTGGGGACTGGGGGCCTACGAGCAGTACTTC.

This chain joins TRBV5-6 and TRBJ2-7; D is uncertain. V lost 1 base, J lost 2 bases, and 7 bases lay in between. The CDR3 totals 13 residues. Germline V gene data show CDR1 as SGHDT and CDR2 as YYEEEE. CDR3 sequence (DNA): TGTGCCAGCAGCTTGACAGTAGCCTACGAGCAGTACTTC. Translating it yields CASSLTVAYEQYF.

The V call is TRBV10-2, the J call TRBJ2-5; a weak D match, TRBD2 (6 bases). CDR1 and CDR2 from the germline V gene are WSHSY and SAAADI. CDR3 length equals 13 residues. The V end lost 5 bases, the J end lost 5 bases, and 12 bases lay between the germline ends. CDR3 amino acids: CASSSTSVETQYF. The CDR3 nucleotides are TGCGCCAGCAGTTCGACTAGTGTGGAGACCCAGTACTTC.

This chain links TRBV10-3 with TRBJ1-1; D is undetermined. Trimming took 7 bases from V and 5 from J, leaving 17 bases between them. This CDR3 has 14 residues. CDR1 ENHRY and CDR2 SYGVKD come from the germline V gene. CDR3 sequence reads: CAIKSERETTEAFF. The CDR3, as DNA: TGTGCCATCAAATCGGAGCGAGAGACGACTGAAGCTTTCTTT.

V and J are TRBV5-5 and TRBJ2-7, with D tentatively TRBD1 (6 bases). The CDR3 extends over 17 amino acids. V was trimmed by 5 bases and J by 4 bases, leaving 25 bases between them. CDR1 is SGHKS and CDR2 is YYEKEE in the germline V gene (reference sequence). CDR3 nucleotide sequence: TGTGCCAGCAGTCTAGGAACCACAGGGACCGGTATTTACGAGCAGTACTTC. Amino acid sequence: CASSLGTTGTGIYEQYF.

V usage is TRBV11-2 and J usage is TRBJ2-7; D is perhaps TRBD1 (6 bases). The V and J ends lost 0 bases and 3 bases respectively, with 9 bases between them. The CDR3 runs to 14 residues. In germline, CDR1 is SGHAT, CDR2 FQNNGV. The CDR3 DNA sequence: TGTGCCAGCAGCTTAGATGTCAGGGGCTACGAGCAGTACTTC. This translates into CASSLDVRGYEQYF. Together with reference TRBV11-2 and TRBJ2-7, the CDR3 gives the full variable domain: EAGVAQSPRYKIIEKRQSVAFWCNPISGHATLYWYQQILGQGPKLLIQFQNNGVVDDSQLPKDRFSAERLKGVDSTLKIQPAKLEDSAVYLCASSLDVRGYEQYFGPGTRLTVT.

The chain recombines TRBV6-5 with TRBJ2-5; 10 bases line up with TRBD1. This CDR3 is 16 amino acids long. After removal of 2 bases from V and 4 bases from J, the junction contained 7 bases not matched to a gene. Germline V gene data show CDR1 as MNHEY and CDR2 as SVGAGI. The DNA for the CDR3 is TGTGCCAGCAGTTACCGGACAGGGGGTCTCGGAGAGACCCAGTACTTC. This codes for CASSYRTGGLGETQYF.